The rows below give T cell receptor beta chains drawn from one sample of a study of T cell repertoires in cytomegalovirus infection. For these TCRs, the target antigens are not known. TCRdb processed the reads anew with MiXCR; each CDR3 protein has one entry. This sample carries roughly 990,000 distinct CDR3 sequences, around 31% of them seen once, and the ten largest clones take about 14%. The starting material was cultured CD8+ T cells from PBMCs, obtained from culture after CMV antigen stimulation. These receptors all stem from a human donor in good health (CMV status not recorded). Some clones in this sample may be carry-over from other donors' samples. CDR3s include the opening cysteine and the closing phenylalanine or tryptophan. A D gene is named only where the DNA matches it firmly. Clone size is shown for a subset of rows, as once, few, many or a class of expanded clone.

>-|TRBV4-3|-|TRBJ2-3
TGCGCCAGCAGCCACGTACCCCGGGGGCGCACAGATACGCAGTATTTT
CASSHVPRGRTDTQYF
>-|TRBV7-4|-|TRBJ2-3
TGTGCCAGCGGTGGGGGGGGCTCTGTAGATACGCAGTATTTT
CASGGGGSVDTQYF
>-|TRBV6-4|-|TRBJ2-1
TGTGCCAGCAGTGCCATCCCTAACAATGAGCAGTTCTTC
CASSAIPNNEQFF
>-|TRBV7-8|many|TRBJ1-2
TGTGCCAGCAGCTTAGAACGGATCTATGGCTACACCTTC
CASSLERIYGYTF
>-|TRBV5-5|few|TRBJ2-1
TGTGCCAGCAGCTTGGGGGATTCTCTGAATGAGCAGTTCTTC
CASSLGDSLNEQFF
>-|TRBV19|-|TRBJ2-1
TGTGCCAGCAGTGAAACGGGGGCCCTCTCCTACAATGAGCAGTTCTTC
CASSETGALSYNEQFF
>TRBD2|TRBV7-6|many|TRBJ2-5
TGTGCCAGCAGCTCCTACGGGACTAGCCGACCACCCCAAGAGACCCAGTACTTC
CASSSYGTSRPPQETQYF
>-|TRBV25-1|once|TRBJ1-2
TGTGCCAGCAGCGCAGGGAGAGGCTACACCTTC
CASSAGRGYTF
>-|TRBV7-9|-|TRBJ2-1
TGTGCCACCGACCGGAGGGTAAATGGCACCGATGAGCAGTTCTTC
CATDRRVNGTDEQFF
>TRBD2|TRBV19|-|TRBJ2-1
TGTGCCAGTAGCACTAGCGGGGGGGCCCTCAATGAGCAGTTCTTC
CASSTSGGALNEQFF
>-|TRBV28|-|TRBJ1-2
TGTGCCGCCGGGGTCCGGCTTCTTAACTATGGCTACACCTTC
CAAGVRLLNYGYTF
>-|TRBV6-1|-|TRBJ1-3
TGTGCCAGCAGTGAGTGGGAAGCGTCTGGAAACACCATATATTTT
CASSEWEASGNTIYF
>-|TRBV12-5|-|TRBJ2-7
TGTGCTAGTGGTTCGGACGGATACGAGCAGTACTTC
CASGSDGYEQYF
>-|TRBV6-2/TRBV6-3|few|TRBJ2-2
TGTGCCAGCAGTTACAGACTGGGGAACACCGGGGAGCTGTTTTTT
CASSYRLGNTGELFF
>-|TRBV12-5|-|TRBJ1-2
TGTGCTAGTGGTTTGGGCCTTAACTATGGCTACACCTTC
CASGLGLNYGYTF
>-|TRBV4-1|few|TRBJ1-1
TGCGCCAGCAGCCAACTGGGACAGAACACTGAAGCTTTCTTT
CASSQLGQNTEAFF
>-|TRBV12-3/TRBV12-4|-|TRBJ1-5
TGTGCCAGCAGTACTACAGGGCGGGGTGTGGGGGATCAGCCCCAGCATTTT
CASSTTGRGVGDQPQHF
>-|TRBV27|-|TRBJ1-1
TGTGCCAGCAGTTTATTGGGAGGGGACACTGAAGCTTTCTTT
CASSLLGGDTEAFF
>TRBD1|TRBV9|-|TRBJ1-2
TGTGCCAGCAGCGGGAGGGGACAGGGGGAAGTAAAGTATGGCTACACCTTC
CASSGRGQGEVKYGYTF
>-|TRBV2|-|TRBJ1-4
TGTGCCAGCAGTGATCCGGGCCTGGCAGAGGAAAAACTGTTTTTT
CASSDPGLAEEKLFF
>TRBD2|TRBV20-1|-|TRBJ2-2
TGCAGTGCTAGTCCCAGCGGGGGGGAAGGGACCGGGGAGCTGTTTTTT
CSASPSGGEGTGELFF
>-|TRBV9|-|TRBJ2-1
TGTGCCAGCAGCGGGAGAAGCCTTTCCTACAATGAGCAGTTCTTC
CASSGRSLSYNEQFF
>-|TRBV27|-|TRBJ1-2
TGTGCCAGCACGGGGAATCGTCTCTATGGCTACACCTTC
CASTGNRLYGYTF
>TRBD1|TRBV5-8|few|TRBJ2-5
TGTGCCAGCAGCGGAACCCGGGACAGGGGCCAAGAGACCCAGTACTTC
CASSGTRDRGQETQYF
>TRBD1|TRBV9|-|TRBJ1-1
TGTGCCAGCAGTCTGGGACAGGAGAAGAAAGCTTTCTTT
CASSLGQEKKAFF
>-|TRBV2|-|TRBJ2-2
TGTGCTAACTTACAGGGTAACACCGGGGAGCTGTTTTTT
CANLQGNTGELFF
>TRBD1|TRBV7-9|-|TRBJ2-2
TGTGCCAGCAGCCCCCCGGGACAGATCACCGGGGAGCTGTTTTTT
CASSPPGQITGELFF
>-|TRBV10-3|-|TRBJ2-3
TGTGCCATCAGTGGGGGGGGGGGCCCAAGCACAGATACGCAGTATTTT
CAISGGGGPSTDTQYF
>TRBD1|TRBV7-9|few|TRBJ1-4
TGTGCCAGCAGCGACCGGGACAGTAATGAAAAACTGTTTTTT
CASSDRDSNEKLFF
>-|TRBV19|-|TRBJ1-1
TGTGCCAGTTGTTCAGGGTCTGAAGCTTTCTTT
CASCSGSEAFF